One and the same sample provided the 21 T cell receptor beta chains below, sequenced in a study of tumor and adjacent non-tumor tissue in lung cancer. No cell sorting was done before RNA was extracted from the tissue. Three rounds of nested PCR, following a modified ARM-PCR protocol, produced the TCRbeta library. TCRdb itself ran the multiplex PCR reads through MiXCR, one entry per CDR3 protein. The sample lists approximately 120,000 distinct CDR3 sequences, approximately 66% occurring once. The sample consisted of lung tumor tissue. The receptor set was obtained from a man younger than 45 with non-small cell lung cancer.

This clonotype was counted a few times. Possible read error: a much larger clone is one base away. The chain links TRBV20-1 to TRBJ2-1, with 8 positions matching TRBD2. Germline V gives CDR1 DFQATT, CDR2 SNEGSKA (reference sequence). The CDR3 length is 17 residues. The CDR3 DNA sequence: TGCAGTGCTAGAGATCCACGCCCGGGAGGGCTAGGGAATGAGCAGCTCTTC. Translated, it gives CSARDPRPGGLGNEQLF.

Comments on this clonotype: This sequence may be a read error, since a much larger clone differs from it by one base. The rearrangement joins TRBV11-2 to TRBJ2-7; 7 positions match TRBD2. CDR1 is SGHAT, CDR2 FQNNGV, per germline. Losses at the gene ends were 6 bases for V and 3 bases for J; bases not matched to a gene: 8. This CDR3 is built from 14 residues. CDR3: CASRSGLADYEQYV. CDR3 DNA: TGTGCCAGCAGGTCGGGGCTAGCGGACTACGAGCAGTACGTC.

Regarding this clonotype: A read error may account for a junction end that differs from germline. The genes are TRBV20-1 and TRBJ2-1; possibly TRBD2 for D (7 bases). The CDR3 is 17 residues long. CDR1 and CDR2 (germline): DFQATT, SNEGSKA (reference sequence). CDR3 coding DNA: TGCAGTGCTAGAGTCCTGTTAGGGGGGGGATCCTACCATGAGCAGTTCTTC. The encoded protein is CSARVLLGGGSYHEQFF.

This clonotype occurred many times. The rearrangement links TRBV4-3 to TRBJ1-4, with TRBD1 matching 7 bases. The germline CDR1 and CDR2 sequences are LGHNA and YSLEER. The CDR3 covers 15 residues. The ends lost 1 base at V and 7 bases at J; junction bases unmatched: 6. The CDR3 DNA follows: TGCGCCAGCAGCCAAGGGAGACAGGGTGGTGAAAAACTGTTTTTT. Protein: CASSQGRQGGEKLFF.

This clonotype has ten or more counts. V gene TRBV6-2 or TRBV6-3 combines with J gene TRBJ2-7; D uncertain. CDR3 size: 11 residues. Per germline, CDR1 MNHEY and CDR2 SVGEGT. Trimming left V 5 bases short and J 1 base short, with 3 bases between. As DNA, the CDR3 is TGTGCCAGCAGTATATCCTACGAGCAGTACTTC. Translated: CASSISYEQYF.

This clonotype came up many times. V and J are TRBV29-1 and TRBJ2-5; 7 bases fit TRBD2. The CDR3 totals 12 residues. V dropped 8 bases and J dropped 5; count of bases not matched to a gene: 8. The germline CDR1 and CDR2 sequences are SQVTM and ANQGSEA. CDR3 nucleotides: TGCAGCTCGTCGGGGGGATCGGAGACCCAGTACTTC. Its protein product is CSSSGGSETQYF.

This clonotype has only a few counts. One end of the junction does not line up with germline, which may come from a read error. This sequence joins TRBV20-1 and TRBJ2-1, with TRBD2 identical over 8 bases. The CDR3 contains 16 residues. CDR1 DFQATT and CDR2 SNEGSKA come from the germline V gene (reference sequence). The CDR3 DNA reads TGCAATGCTGCCGCCTCAGGACTAGCACTTTACAATGAGCAGTTCTTC. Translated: CNAAASGLALYNEQFF.

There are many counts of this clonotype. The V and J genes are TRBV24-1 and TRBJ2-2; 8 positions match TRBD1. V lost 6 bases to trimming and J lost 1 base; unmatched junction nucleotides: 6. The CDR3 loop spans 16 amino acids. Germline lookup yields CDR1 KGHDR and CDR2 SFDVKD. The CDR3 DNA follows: TGTGCCACCAGTCCAGGGGGCAGAGGGAACACCGGGGAGCTGTTTTTT. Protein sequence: CATSPGGRGNTGELFF.

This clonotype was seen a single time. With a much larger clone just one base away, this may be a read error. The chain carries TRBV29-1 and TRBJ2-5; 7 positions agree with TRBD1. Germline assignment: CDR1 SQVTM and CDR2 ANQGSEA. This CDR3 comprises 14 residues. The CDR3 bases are TGCAGCTTTGCCCCGACAGGGATCCAAGAGACCCTGTACTTC. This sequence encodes CSFAPTGIQETLYF.

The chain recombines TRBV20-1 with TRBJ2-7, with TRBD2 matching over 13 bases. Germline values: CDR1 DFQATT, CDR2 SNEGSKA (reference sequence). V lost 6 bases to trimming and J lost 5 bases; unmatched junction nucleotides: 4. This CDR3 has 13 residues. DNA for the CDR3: TGCAGTGCCGGACTAGCGGGAGTTGACGAGCAGTACTTC. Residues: CSAGLAGVDEQYF.

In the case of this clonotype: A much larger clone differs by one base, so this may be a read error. The CDR3 nucleotides read TGCAGTGCTAGACAATGGGAGTACGTGCAGTACTTC. It encodes CSARQWEYVQYF. The genes are TRBV20-1 and TRBJ2-7, with D tentatively TRBD2 (5 bases). Germline V lookup: CDR1 DFQATT, CDR2 SNEGSKA (reference sequence). This CDR3 has 12 amino acids.

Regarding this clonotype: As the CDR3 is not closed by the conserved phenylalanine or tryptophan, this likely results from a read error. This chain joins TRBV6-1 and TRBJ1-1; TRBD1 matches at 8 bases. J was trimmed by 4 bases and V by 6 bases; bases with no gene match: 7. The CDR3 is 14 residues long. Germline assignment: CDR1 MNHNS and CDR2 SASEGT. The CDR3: CASRALTGATEAFS. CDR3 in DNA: TGTGCCAGCAGAGCCTTGACAGGGGCCACTGAAGCTTTCTCT.

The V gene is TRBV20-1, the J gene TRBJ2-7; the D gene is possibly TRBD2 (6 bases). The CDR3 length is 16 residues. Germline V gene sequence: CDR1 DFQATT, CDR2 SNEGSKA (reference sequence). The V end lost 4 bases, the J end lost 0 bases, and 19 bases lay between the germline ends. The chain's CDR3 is CSANSRGGLPSYEQYF. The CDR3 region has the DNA TGCAGTGCTAATTCTCGTGGGGGACTCCCCTCCTACGAGCAGTACTTC.

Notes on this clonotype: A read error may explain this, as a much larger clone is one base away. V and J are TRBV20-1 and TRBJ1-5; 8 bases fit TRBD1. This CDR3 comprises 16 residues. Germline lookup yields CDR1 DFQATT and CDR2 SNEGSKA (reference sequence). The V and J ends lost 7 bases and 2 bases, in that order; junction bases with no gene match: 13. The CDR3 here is CSVRAGGQVGNQPQHF. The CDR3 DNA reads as TGCAGTGTTAGGGCTGGGGGACAGGTCGGCAATCAGCCCCAGCATTTT.

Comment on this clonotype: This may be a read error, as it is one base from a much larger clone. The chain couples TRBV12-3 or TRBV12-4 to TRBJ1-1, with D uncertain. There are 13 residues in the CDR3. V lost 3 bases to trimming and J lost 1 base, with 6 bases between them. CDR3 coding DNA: TGTGCCAGCAGTTTTGGGAGGAACACTGAAGCTTTCTTT. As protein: CASSFGRNTEAFF.

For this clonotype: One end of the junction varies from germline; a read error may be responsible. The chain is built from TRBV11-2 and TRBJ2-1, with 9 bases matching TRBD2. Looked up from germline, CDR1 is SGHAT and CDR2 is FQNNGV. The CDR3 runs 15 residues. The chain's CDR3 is CVSTPLAGSVNEQFF. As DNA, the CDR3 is TGTGTCAGCACCCCACTAGCGGGTAGCGTAAACGAGCAGTTCTTC.

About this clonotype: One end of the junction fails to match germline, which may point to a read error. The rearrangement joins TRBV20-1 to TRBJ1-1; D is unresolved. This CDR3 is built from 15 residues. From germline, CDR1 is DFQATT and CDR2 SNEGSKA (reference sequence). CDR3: CSANPQTNMYTEVFF. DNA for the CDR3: TGCAGTGCTAACCCACAGACAAACATGTACACTGAAGTTTTCTTT.

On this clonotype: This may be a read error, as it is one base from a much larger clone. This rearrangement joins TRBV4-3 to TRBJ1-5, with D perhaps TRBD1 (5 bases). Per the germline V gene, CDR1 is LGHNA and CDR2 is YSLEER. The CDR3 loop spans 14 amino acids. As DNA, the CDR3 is TGCGCCAGCAGCCAAGATGGGGGGTTACAGCCCCAGCTTTTT. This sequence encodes CASSQDGGLQPQLF.

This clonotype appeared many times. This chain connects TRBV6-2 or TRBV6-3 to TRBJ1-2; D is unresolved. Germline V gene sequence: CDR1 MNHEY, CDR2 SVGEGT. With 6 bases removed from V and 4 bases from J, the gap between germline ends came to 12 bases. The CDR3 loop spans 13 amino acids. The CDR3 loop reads CASRPNNLYGYTF. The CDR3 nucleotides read TGTGCCAGCAGACCAAACAACCTCTATGGCTACACCTTC.

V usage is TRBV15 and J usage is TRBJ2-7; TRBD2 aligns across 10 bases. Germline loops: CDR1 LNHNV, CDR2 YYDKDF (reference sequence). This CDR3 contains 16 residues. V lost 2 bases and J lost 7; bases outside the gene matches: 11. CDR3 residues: CATSRRSASGSDEQYF. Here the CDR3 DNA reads TGTGCCACCAGCAGAAGAAGTGCTAGCGGGAGCGATGAGCAGTACTTC.

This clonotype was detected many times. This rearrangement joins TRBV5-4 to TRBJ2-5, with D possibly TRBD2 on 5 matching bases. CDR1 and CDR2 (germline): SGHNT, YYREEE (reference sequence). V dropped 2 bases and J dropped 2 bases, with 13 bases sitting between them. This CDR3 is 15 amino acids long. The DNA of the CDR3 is TGTGCCAGCAGCTTAGCGGAAACCTTACAAGAGACCCAGTACTTC. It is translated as CASSLAETLQETQYF.